Each of the 21 T cell receptor beta chains below was sequenced from the same sample in a study of tumor and adjacent non-tumor tissue in lung cancer. RNA was extracted from bulk tissue without any cell sorting. The library came from three nested PCR rounds adapted from ARM-PCR protocols. TCRdb passed the multiplex PCR reads through MiXCR, listing each CDR3 protein once. Of under 250,000 distinct CDR3 sequences in the sample, roughly 70% are singletons; the top ten hold 20% to 25%. The sample was lung tumor tissue. The origin of the receptors is a man aged 55 to 70 with non-small cell lung cancer.

The genes are TRBV20-1 and TRBJ2-3; D unresolved. V was pared by 5 bases and J by 4 bases, with 10 bases between. Germline CDR1 DFQATT, CDR2 SNEGSKA (reference sequence). The CDR3 contains 12 residues. CDR3: CSADGEADTQYF. For the CDR3, the DNA is TGCAGTGCTGATGGTGAGGCAGATACGCAGTATTTT.

To note about this clonotype: A much larger clone lies one base from this, so it may be a read error. The chain uses TRBV4-2 and TRBJ2-7; 9 bases line up with TRBD1. Germline lookup yields CDR1 LGHNA and CDR2 YNFKEQ. The CDR3 has 16 residues. Trimming took 3 bases from V and 6 from J; bases not matched to a gene: 12. The CDR3 spells CASSHDGTGRTFEQYF. The CDR3 DNA reads as TGTGCCAGCAGCCACGATGGGACAGGGAGGACCTTCGAGCAGTACTTC.

This clonotype was detected only a few times. One junction end disagrees with the germline gene, perhaps due to a read error. This rearrangement joins TRBV29-1 to TRBJ1-1, with D unclear. CDR1 is SQVTM, CDR2 ANQGSEA, per germline. This CDR3 is 13 amino acids long. The CDR3 spells CNVEIRLNTEAFF. The CDR3 nucleotides read TGCAACGTTGAGATCCGCCTGAACACTGAAGCTTTCTTT.

Concerning this clonotype: A much larger clone lies a single base off, so this may be a read error. V is TRBV6-2 or TRBV6-3 and J is TRBJ2-7; 10 positions agree with TRBD2. Germline CDR1 and CDR2: MNHEY and SVGEGT. This CDR3 has 15 amino acids. CDR3 sequence: CTSTRTSGASYEQYF. The CDR3 DNA follows: TGTACCAGCACCCGGACTAGCGGAGCCTCCTACGAGCAGTACTTC.

This clonotype has more than one count but fewer than ten. V gene TRBV20-1 combines with J gene TRBJ1-1, with D possibly TRBD1 on 6 matching bases. Trimming pared 5 bases from V and 0 bases from J, leaving 16 bases between. CDR3 length: 15 amino acids. Germline V gene sequence: CDR1 DFQATT, CDR2 SNEGSKA (reference sequence). The CDR3 is CSAAHPDRLNTEAFF. CDR3 bases: TGCAGTGCTGCCCACCCGGACAGATTGAACACTGAAGCTTTCTTT.

The rearrangement joins TRBV6-2 or TRBV6-3 to TRBJ2-1; 11 bases fit TRBD2. The CDR3 length is 16 residues. CDR1 MNHEY and CDR2 SVGEGT come from the germline V gene. Unmatched junction bases numbered 18, after V lost 7 bases and J lost 13 bases. The CDR3 sequence: CASTTRTSGPYNGQFF. CDR3 nucleotide sequence: TGTGCCAGCACTACCAGGACTAGCGGGCCATACAATGGACAGTTCTTC.

This chain's CDR3 is CAIRGGDRGRTDTQYF. The CDR3 DNA is TGTGCCATCAGGGGAGGGGACCGAGGGCGCACAGATACGCAGTATTTT. The gene calls are TRBV10-3 and TRBJ2-3; 7 bases agree with TRBD2. CDR1 and CDR2 (germline): ENHRY, SYGVKD. CDR3 size: 16 residues. Germline trimming cut 6 bases from V and 1 base from J; bases unmatched to any gene: 10.

About this clonotype: The germline gene is not matched at one end of the junction; a read error may be the cause. V gene TRBV20-1 combines with J gene TRBJ2-1; TRBD2 agrees at 8 bases. Per the germline V gene, CDR1 is DFQATT and CDR2 is SNEGSKA (reference sequence). The CDR3 loop spans 15 amino acids. The CDR3 spells CSASAGTRSDNEKFF. CDR3 nucleotides: TGCAGTGCTAGTGCCGGGACTAGGTCTGACAATGAGAAGTTCTTC.

About this clonotype itself: A much bigger clone sits one base away, suggesting this may be a read error. J is TRBJ1-1 and V is TRBV29-1; D unresolved. Trimming removed 3 bases from V and 5 bases from J, with 7 bases in between. CDR3 length: 11 amino acids. CDR1 and CDR2 from the germline V gene are SQVTM and ANQGSEA. The CDR3 DNA reads as TGCAGCGTTGACATTGGGACTGAAGCTTTCTTT. Amino acid sequence: CSVDIGTEAFF.

A word on this clonotype: Lacking the conserved final phenylalanine or tryptophan, this CDR3 likely reflects a read error. V usage is TRBV7-2 and J usage is TRBJ2-3, with D unresolved. CDR1 and CDR2 from the germline V gene are SGHTA and FQGNSA. There are 15 residues in the CDR3. This chain's CDR3 is CASSLALHFIDTQYS. In DNA, the CDR3 is TGTGCCAGCAGCTTAGCCCTGCACTTCATAGATACACAGTATTCT.

V usage is TRBV27 and J usage is TRBJ1-1; no firm D call. CDR1 is MNHEY, CDR2 SMNVEV, per germline (reference sequence). Between the trimmed V and J ends, which lost 1 base and 1 base, there was a span of 4 bases. The CDR3 consists of 13 residues. The CDR3 region has the DNA TGTGCCAGCAGTTTATGGGAGAACACTGAAGCTTTCTTT. Translating it yields CASSLWENTEAFF.

Of note for this clonotype: This could be a read error, since a much larger clone is one nucleotide away. V usage is TRBV6-1 and J usage is TRBJ2-2, with 8 positions matching TRBD2. Trimming removed 9 bases from V and 6 bases from J; junction bases left unmatched: 9. The CDR3 sequence is 14 residues long. Germline V gene lookup returns CDR1 MNHNS and CDR2 SASEGT. CDR3 sequence: CASLTGGHSGELFF. CDR3 DNA: TGTGCCAGTTTAACGGGGGGGCATTCCGGGGAGCTGTTTTTT.

This clonotype appeared once. A much larger clone lies one base from this, so it may be a read error. The rearrangement links TRBV6-6 to TRBJ1-1; D remains unclear. This CDR3 has 15 amino acids. Germline assignment: CDR1 MNHNY and CDR2 SVGAGI (reference sequence). The CDR3 DNA follows: TGTGCCTGCAGTTACGTGGCAAAATGGCGCGGTGAAGCTTTCTTT. Translating gives CACSYVAKWRGEAFF.

On this clonotype: This sequence may be a read error, since a much larger clone differs from it by one base. V is TRBV12-3 or TRBV12-4 and J is TRBJ2-1, with D possibly being TRBD1 (7 bases). The CDR3 spans 17 residues. With 0 bases removed from V and 5 bases from J, the gap between germline ends came to 17 bases. The CDR3 loop is CASSLARTGGTHNEQFF. DNA for the CDR3: TGTGCCAGCAGTTTAGCTAGGACAGGTGGGACTCACAATGAGCAGTTCTTC.

As to this clonotype: The CDR3 does not close with the conserved phenylalanine or tryptophan, likely indicating a read error. The V gene is TRBV5-1, the J gene TRBJ2-1; D is ambiguous. Looked up from germline, CDR1 is SGHRS and CDR2 is YFSETQ. The CDR3 spans 14 residues. CDR3 in amino acids: CASSPGSLGDEQFL. Written as DNA, the CDR3 is TGTGCCAGCAGCCCCGGGTCCCTTGGAGATGAGCAGTTCCTC.

This clonotype was picked up many times. The genes are TRBV11-1 and TRBJ2-1; D perhaps matches TRBD2 (7 bases). The CDR3 runs 15 residues. Germline CDR1 reads SGHAT; CDR2 reads FQDESV (reference sequence). V was shortened by 2 bases and J by 2 bases, with 10 bases between the two germline ends. The CDR3 here is CASSLRGAAYNEQFF. The CDR3, as DNA: TGTGCCAGCAGCTTACGGGGGGCGGCCTACAATGAGCAGTTCTTC.

As to this clonotype: One junction end does not reproduce the germline sequence, and a read error may be involved. This chain connects TRBV6-1 to TRBJ2-2; either TRBD1 or TRBD2 may fit D (5 bases each). This CDR3 has 14 amino acids. From germline, CDR1 is MNHNS and CDR2 SASEGT. CDR3 residues: CASSSGTNTGELLF. The CDR3 coding sequence is TGTGCTAGCAGTTCCGGGACCAACACCGGGGAGCTGTTATTT.

Details on this clonotype: The conserved closing phenylalanine or tryptophan is absent in this CDR3, likely reflecting a read error. The V call is TRBV6-5, the J call TRBJ2-1; 9 nucleotides line up with TRBD1. Germline assignment: CDR1 MNHEY and CDR2 SVGAGI. The CDR3 contains 15 residues. The CDR3 coding sequence is TGTGCCAGCACTTACAGGGGACAGGGATACAATGAGCAGTTCTTA. It yields the protein CASTYRGQGYNEQFL.

Of note for this clonotype: A single base separates this from a much larger clone, so it may be a read error. The V and J genes are TRBV5-6 and TRBJ1-5; unclear D gene. The CDR3 loop spans 12 amino acids. From germline, CDR1 is SGHDT and CDR2 YYEEEE. The CDR3 is CASSTGYQPHHF. CDR3 in DNA: TGTGCCAGCAGCACGGGGTATCAGCCCCATCATTTT. The entire variable domain, with the rest obtained from reference TRBV5-6 and TRBJ1-5, is as follows: DAGVTQSPTHLIKTRGQQVTLRCSPKSGHDTVSWYQQALGQGPQFIFQYYEEEERQRGNFPDRFSGHQFPNYSSELNVNALLLGDSALYLCASSTGYQPHHFGDGTRLSIL.

Details on this clonotype: The junction shows a germline mismatch at one end, possibly a read error. V gene TRBV4-1 combines with J gene TRBJ1-3; D is perhaps TRBD1 (6 bases). The CDR3 runs 15 residues. In germline, CDR1 is MGHRA, CDR2 YSYEKL. The DNA of the CDR3 is TGTGCCAGCAGCCAAGGTTGGACAGCTGGAAACACCTTATATTTT. It yields the protein CASSQGWTAGNTLYF.

The chain combines TRBV4-3 with TRBJ2-3; D unclear. The CDR3 covers 15 residues. Germline V CDR1 and CDR2: LGHNA, YSLEER. The CDR3 spells CVCSQENSHTDTQYF. The CDR3 nucleotides are TGCGTCTGCAGCCAAGAGAATTCTCACACAGATACGCAGTATTTT.